A single sample gave rise to the 10 T cell receptor beta chains below, sequenced in a study of T cell responses to AZD1222 COVID-19 vaccine. The protocol was immunoSEQ multiplex PCR, while the TCRdb copy is restricted to in-frame clones and leaves out a portion. The sample shows roughly 110,000 clones, around 82% of them seen only once. This material consisted of peripheral blood, taken on day 0 of AZD1222 vaccination. Receptor source: an adult in good health.

The sample holds a few counts of this clone. The chain links TRBV6-4 to TRBJ2-7; either TRBD1 or TRBD2 may supply D (6 bases each). V was shortened by 2 bases and J by 2 bases, with 16 bases between the two germline ends. This CDR3 is 16 amino acids long. CDR1 is MRHNA, CDR2 SNTAGT, per germline. Here the CDR3 reads CASSDPTGRGPYEQYF. The CDR3 region has the DNA TGTGCCAGCAGTGACCCAACGGGACGGGGGCCCTACGAGCAGTACTTC.

J is TRBJ1-5 and V is TRBV24-1; D call uncertain. Deletions cut 3 bases from V and 3 bases from J, with 11 bases between. The CDR3 spans 15 residues. Germline values: CDR1 KGHDR, CDR2 SFDVKD. The CDR3 reads CATSDRNPANQPQHF. CDR3 nucleotide sequence: TGTGCCACCAGTGATAGGAATCCGGCCAATCAGCCCCAGCATTTT.

The V and J genes are TRBV11-2 and TRBJ1-1; 8 positions match TRBD1. This CDR3 region has 14 residues. V gave up 5 bases and J gave up 5 bases; unmatched junction bases: 7. Germline loops: CDR1 SGHAT, CDR2 FQNNGV. CDR3 coding DNA: TGTGCCAGCAGCAGACAGGGGATGGGGACTGAAGCTTTCTTT. The encoded protein is CASSRQGMGTEAFF.

V usage is TRBV2 and J usage is TRBJ1-5; tentative D call: TRBD1 (6 bases). With 6 bases removed from V and 4 bases from J, the gap between germline ends came to 16 bases. Germline assignment: CDR1 SNHLY and CDR2 FYNNEI. The CDR3 extends over 15 amino acids. CDR3 amino acids: CASSPGTTENQPQHF. CDR3 bases: TGTGCCAGCAGCCCCGGGACAACGGAAAATCAGCCCCAGCATTTT.

The gene calls are TRBV27 and TRBJ1-5; D perhaps matches TRBD1 (6 bases). The V gene lost 3 bases and the J gene lost 7 bases, with 16 bases spanning the gap. Germline V gene data show CDR1 as MNHEY and CDR2 as SMNVEV (reference sequence). The CDR3 sequence is 15 residues long. CDR3: CASSFTGSVQQPQHF. DNA of the CDR3: TGTGCCAGCAGTTTTACAGGGTCGGTGCAACAGCCCCAGCATTTT.

V is TRBV28 and J is TRBJ2-7, with a weak D call TRBD1 (6 bases). This CDR3 has 15 amino acids. Germline V gene sequence: CDR1 MDHEN, CDR2 SYDVKM. Trimming took 1 base from V and 2 from J, leaving 12 bases between them. The CDR3 sequence is CASSLSPGDTYEQYF. CDR3 sequence (DNA): TGTGCCAGCAGTTTATCCCCAGGGGACACCTACGAGCAGTACTTC.

This clone was picked up one time. This sequence joins TRBV7-9 and TRBJ1-2; TRBD1 matches 11 bases. The germline V gene encodes CDR1 SEHNR and CDR2 FQNEAQ (reference sequence). With V trimmed by 6 bases and J by 7 bases, 7 bases remained unmatched. This CDR3 has 14 residues. CDR3 amino acids: CASRGQGEVGGYTF. DNA for the CDR3: TGTGCCAGCAGGGGACAGGGGGAAGTTGGTGGCTACACCTTC.

The chain couples TRBV19 to TRBJ1-2; the D gene is possibly TRBD1 (5 bases). The germline V and J ends were trimmed by 3 bases and 4 bases, with 9 bases remaining between them. The CDR3 is 13 amino acids. The germline V gene has CDR1 LNHDA and CDR2 SQIVND (reference sequence). CDR3 loop: CASSMGLAYGYTF. The CDR3 DNA is TGTGCCAGTAGTATGGGACTGGCCTATGGCTACACCTTC.

The chain links TRBV20-1 to TRBJ2-5, with unresolved D. This CDR3 comprises 13 residues. V shed 3 bases and J shed 4 bases, with 12 bases lying between them. Per the germline V gene, CDR1 is DFQATT and CDR2 is SNEGSKA (reference sequence). The CDR3 sequence is CSASPLEPETQYF. The CDR3 DNA reads as TGCAGTGCTAGTCCTCTAGAGCCAGAGACCCAGTACTTC.

V is TRBV28 and J is TRBJ2-7, with 8 bases identical to TRBD1. V was pared by 2 bases and J by 7 bases, with 7 bases of the junction left unmatched. This CDR3 contains 14 residues. Per germline, CDR1 MDHEN and CDR2 SYDVKM. CDR3 protein: CASSLPGQAGEQYF. CDR3 DNA: TGTGCCAGCAGTTTACCGGGACAGGCGGGGGAGCAGTACTTC.